This TCR beta chain was captured by sequencing in a study of blood T cell repertoires in COVID-19. Study-level background: The analysed material was cDNA or gDNA that came from T cells, B-cell-depleted T cells, or PBMCs.

Trimming took off 4 bases at V and 5 bases at J, with 8 bases between the two ends. Germline V lookup: CDR1 SNHLY, CDR2 FYNNEI. The CDR3 totals 12 residues. Profiling relied on immunoSEQ multiplex PCR, and the TCRdb table lists in-frame clones only, not all of them. The sample includes some 150,000 clones, about four fifths of them seen just once. The sample taken for sequencing was peripheral blood. This rearrangement joins TRBV2 to TRBJ1-2; D is unresolved. The receptor comes from a human donor with acute or convalescent COVID-19. The donor label of this sample is uncertain. In nucleotides, the CDR3 is TGTGCCAGCAGTGCACCGGGGTATGGCTACACCTTC. It yields the protein CASSAPGYGYTF.